A single sample gave rise to the 2 T cell receptor beta chains below, sequenced in a study of blood T cell repertoires in COVID-19. Profiled with immunoSEQ multiplex PCR; TCRdb holds only in-frame clones, not every one. This sample has around 240,000 clones; 91% occur once, and the top ten carry approximately 1.2%. What was sequenced was PBMCs or T cells enriched from blood (not recorded which). The receptors derive from a human donor in a cohort exposed to, infected with or recovered from COVID-19 (not recorded which). The donor label of this sample is uncertain.

The CDR3 coding sequence is TGCGCCAGCAGCCAGGGGGCGCTCACAGATACGCAGTATTTT. This gives the protein CASSQGALTDTQYF. The V gene is TRBV4-1, the J gene TRBJ2-3, with TRBD1 as a possible D gene (6 bases). The CDR3 spans 14 residues. Between the trimmed V and J ends, which lost 3 bases and 2 bases, there was a span of 9 bases. The V gene's germline CDR1 is MGHRA and CDR2 YSYEKL.

V gene TRBV11-2 combines with J gene TRBJ1-1; no definite D call. The germline gives CDR1 SGHAT, CDR2 FQNNGV. The CDR3 length is 14 residues. The V and J ends lost 5 bases and 1 base respectively, with 11 bases between them. The CDR3 here is CASSRPSGNTEAFF. The CDR3 DNA reads TGTGCCAGCAGCCGCCCATCGGGGAACACTGAAGCTTTCTTT.